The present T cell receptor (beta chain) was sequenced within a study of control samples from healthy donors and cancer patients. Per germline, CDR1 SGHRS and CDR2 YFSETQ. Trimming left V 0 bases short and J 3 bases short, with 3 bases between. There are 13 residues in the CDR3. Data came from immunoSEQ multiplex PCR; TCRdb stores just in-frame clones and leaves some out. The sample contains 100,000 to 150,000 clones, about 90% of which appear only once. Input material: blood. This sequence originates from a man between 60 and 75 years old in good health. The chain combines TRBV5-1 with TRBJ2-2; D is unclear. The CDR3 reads CASSLGYTGELFF. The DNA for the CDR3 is TGCGCCAGCAGCTTGGGGTACACCGGGGAGCTGTTTTTT.